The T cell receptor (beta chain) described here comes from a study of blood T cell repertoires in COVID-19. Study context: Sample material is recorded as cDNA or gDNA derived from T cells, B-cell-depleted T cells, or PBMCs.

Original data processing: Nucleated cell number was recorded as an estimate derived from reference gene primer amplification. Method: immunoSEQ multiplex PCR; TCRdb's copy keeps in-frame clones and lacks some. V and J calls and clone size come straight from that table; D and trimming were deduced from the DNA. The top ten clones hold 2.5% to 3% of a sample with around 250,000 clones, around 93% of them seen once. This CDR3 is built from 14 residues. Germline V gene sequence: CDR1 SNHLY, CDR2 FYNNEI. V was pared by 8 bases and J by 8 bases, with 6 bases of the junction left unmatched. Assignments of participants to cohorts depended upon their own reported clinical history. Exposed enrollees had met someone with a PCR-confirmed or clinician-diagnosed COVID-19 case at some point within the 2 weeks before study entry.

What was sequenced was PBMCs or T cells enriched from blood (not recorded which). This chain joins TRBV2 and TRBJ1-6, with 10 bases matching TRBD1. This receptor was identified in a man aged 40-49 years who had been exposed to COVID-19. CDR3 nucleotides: TGTGCCAGCGTCCGGGACAGGGGTTATTCACCCCTCCACTTT. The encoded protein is CASVRDRGYSPLHF.